The T cell receptor beta chain described here comes from a study of cytomegalovirus exposure and HLA in healthy donors. About the study: An analysis done earlier identified almost 120 million unique TCR beta sequences from about 179 million T cells.

13 Jbeta primers and 60 Vbeta primers were used for the PCR. Generated by immunoSEQ multiplex PCR, the TCRdb table keeps only in-frame clones and is missing some. The sample gives approximately 60,000 clones, roughly 80% of which show up once; roughly 4% is in the top ten. Germline trimming cut 0 bases from V and 6 bases from J; bases unmatched to any gene: 7. CDR1 and CDR2 (germline): SGHNT, YYREEE (reference sequence). The CDR3 contains 16 residues. The source material was PBMCs. This TCR derives from a man in his thirties or forties in good health and CMV-seronegative. The chain has TRBV5-4 and TRBJ2-1; 9 nucleotides agree with TRBD2. The CDR3 DNA reads TGTGCCAGCAGCTTGGACCCGGGACTAGCATCCAATGAGCAGTTCTTC. Its protein is CASSLDPGLASNEQFF.